Each of the 5 T cell receptor beta chains below was sequenced from the same sample in a study of CD8 T cells in Susac syndrome. RNA in amounts of roughly 0.5 to 1 ug was reverse transcribed with random hexamers. MiXCR, run by TCRdb on the immunoSEQ multiplex PCR reads, gives a single entry per CDR3 protein. Altogether just over 150,000 distinct CDR3 sequences are present, roughly 95% being singletons, with the ten largest covering about 0.15%. Source material: CD8+ T cells from PBMCs. These receptors came from a human donor with multiple sclerosis.

The chain carries TRBV6-5 and TRBJ1-2, with D perhaps TRBD1 (6 bases). Per germline, CDR1 MNHEY and CDR2 SVGAGI. V gave up 6 bases and J gave up 2 bases, with 16 bases separating them. This CDR3 has 15 amino acids. The DNA of the CDR3 is TGTGCCAGCAGCCCAGGGGTGGGAAGAAACTATGGCTACACCTTC. As protein: CASSPGVGRNYGYTF.

This clonotype was counted between two and nine times. The rearrangement joins TRBV23-1 to TRBJ2-7; D not certain. TRBV23-1 counts as an open reading frame of uncertain function. The CDR3 has 14 amino acids. Between the trimmed V and J ends, which lost 2 bases and 7 bases, there was a span of 15 bases. CDR3 sequence: CASSQRPSSTEQYF. In DNA, the CDR3 is TGCGCCAGCAGTCAAAGGCCATCGTCAACGGAGCAGTACTTC.

The chain has TRBV3-1 and TRBJ2-1; D is uncertain. Trimming pared 0 bases from V and 3 bases from J, leaving 6 bases between. CDR1 and CDR2 (germline): LGHDT, YNNKEL (reference sequence). The CDR3 is 14 amino acids. The CDR3 sequence: CASSQDGFYNEQFF. The CDR3, as DNA: TGTGCCAGCAGCCAAGATGGGTTCTACAATGAGCAGTTCTTC.

This sequence joins TRBV30 and TRBJ1-2; D is ambiguous. The CDR3 is 12 amino acids. CDR1 is GTSNPN and CDR2 is SVGIG in the germline V gene (reference sequence). V dropped 5 bases and J dropped 7 bases, with 14 bases sitting between them. The CDR3 bases are TGTGCCTGGGTCCTTGAACCGGGTGGCTACACCTTC. The encoded protein is CAWVLEPGGYTF.

This chain links TRBV7-9 with TRBJ2-5; the match to TRBD1 covers 10 bases. This CDR3 region has 15 residues. Germline CDR1 reads SEHNR; CDR2 reads FQNEAQ (reference sequence). V lost 3 bases, J lost 5 bases, and 6 bases stayed unmatched. CDR3 residues: CASSFRDRGMETQYF. As DNA, the CDR3 is TGTGCCAGCAGCTTCCGGGACAGGGGAATGGAGACCCAGTACTTC.